This is a list of T cell receptor beta chains from one sample in a study of CD8+CD57+ T cells in acquired aplastic anemia. TCRdb called the reads again in MiXCR, with one record for every CDR3 protein. The data hold about 240,000 distinct CDR3 sequences, with around 45% observed a single time. The sample taken for sequencing was sorted CD4+, CD8+, or CD8+CD57+ T cells (not recorded which) from PBMCs. These receptors all stem from a human donor with aplastic anemia. CDR3s include the opening cysteine and the closing phenylalanine or tryptophan. D genes are given only for firm matches. Where a row states a size, it is once, few, many or the class of an expanded clone; other rows omit it.

>NA|TRBJ2-7|few|TRBV19
CASSPQNYEQYF
TGTGCCAGTAGTCCACAGAACTACGAGCAGTACTTC
>TRBD2|TRBJ2-1|NA|TRBV6-4
CAWSKLAVGNEQFF
TGTGCCTGGAGTAAACTAGCGGTCGGCAATGAGCAGTTCTTC
>NA|TRBJ2-1|NA|TRBV14
CASSQDLAGASYEQFF
TGTGCCAGCAGCCAAGATCTGGCAGGGGCCAGCTATGAGCAGTTCTTC
>NA|TRBJ1-1|NA|TRBV14
CASSPGLWTEAFF
TGTGCCAGCAGCCCAGGGTTATGGACTGAAGCTTTCTTT
>NA|TRBJ1-4|NA|TRBV2
CASTGRTPGKGELFF
TGTGCCAGCACCGGAAGAACTCCCGGGAAGGGGGAACTGTTTTTT
>TRBD1|TRBJ1-1|many|TRBV20-1
CSARAVPTGPNTEAFF
TGCAGTGCTAGAGCCGTTCCGACAGGGCCGAACACTGAAGCTTTCTTT
>NA|TRBJ1-2|NA|TRBV20-1
CSARSTVYGYTF
TGCAGTGCTAGATCGACGGTCTATGGCTACACCTTC
>NA|TRBJ2-7|NA|TRBV20-1
CSALSDSNQAEQYF
TGCAGTGCCCTGAGCGACTCAAACCAGGCCGAGCAGTACTTC
>NA|TRBJ1-3|many|TRBV4-3
CASSQDGQISGNTIYF
TGCGCCAGCAGCCAAGATGGGCAGATCTCTGGAAACACCATATATTTT
>NA|TRBJ1-4|many|TRBV7-9
CASSLPGRTTNEKLFF
TGTGCCAGCAGCTTGCCGGGACGCACAACTAATGAAAAACTGTTTTTT
>TRBD1|TRBJ2-1|NA|TRBV9
CASSVGTGPYNEQFF
TGTGCCAGCAGCGTAGGGACAGGGCCCTACAATGAGCAGTTCTTC
>NA|TRBJ2-5|NA|TRBV7-3
CASSSSPETQYF
TGTGCCAGCAGCTCCTCCCCGGAGACCCAGTACTTC
>NA|TRBJ2-3|once|TRBV7-9
CASSLAEASGSTDTQYF
TGTGCCAGCAGCTTAGCGGAGGCCAGCGGTTCCACAGATACGCAGTATTTT
>TRBD2|TRBJ2-7|NA|TRBV27
CAGSPTPGLAALEQYF
TGTGCCGGCAGTCCTACCCCGGGACTAGCGGCCCTAGAGCAGTACTTC
>NA|TRBJ1-4|few|TRBV3-1
CASSQQGASNEKLFF
TGTGCCAGCAGCCAACAAGGGGCAAGCAATGAAAAACTGTTTTTT
>NA|TRBJ2-3|NA|TRBV2
CASSLRSFEGGWVPGSSTDTQYF
TGTGCCAGCAGTCTTAGAAGCTTCGAAGGAGGGTGGGTTCCGGGGAGTAGCACAGATACGCAGTATTTT
>NA|TRBJ1-2|NA|TRBV5-1
CASTIEGGGYTF
TGCGCCAGCACGATAGAAGGGGGAGGCTACACCTTC
>NA|TRBJ1-2|NA|TRBV25-1
CASSPGHQGLQSTGLGGYTF
TGTGCCAGCAGTCCGGGACACCAAGGTCTACAGTCAACCGGATTGGGCGGCTACACCTTC
>NA|TRBJ2-3|many|TRBV7-7
CASSFRITDTQYF
TGTGCTAGCAGCTTTCGGATCACAGATACGCAGTATTTT
>NA|TRBJ1-1|NA|TRBV10-1
CASLRPGNTEAFF
TGCGCCAGCCTGAGGCCAGGCAACACTGAAGCTTTCTTT
>TRBD2|TRBJ2-7|once|TRBV29-1
CSARDPSTSGRTISYEQYF
TGCAGTGCTAGAGACCCCTCGACTAGCGGGAGGACTATCTCCTACGAGCAGTACTTC
>NA|TRBJ2-3|few|TRBV30
CAWNQGSTDTQYF
TGTGCCTGGAATCAGGGATCCACAGATACGCAGTATTTT
>TRBD1|TRBJ2-7|few|TRBV7-9
CASSPETGGYEQYF
TGTGCTAGCAGCCCAGAGACAGGGGGGTACGAGCAGTACTTC
>TRBD2|TRBJ2-5|NA|TRBV15
CATSRALGQRGQETQYF
TGTGCCACCAGCAGAGCCCTTGGCCAGCGGGGCCAAGAGACCCAGTACTTC
>NA|TRBJ2-1|NA|TRBV29-1
CSVEGQGNEQFF
TGCAGCGTTGAAGGGCAGGGGAATGAGCAGTTCTTC
>TRBD1|TRBJ1-2|few|TRBV29-1
CSVGLPGQGTYGYTF
TGCAGCGTTGGCCTCCCCGGACAGGGTACCTATGGCTACACCTTC
>NA|TRBJ1-5|many|TRBV4-1
CASSQEGISNQPQHF
TGCGCCAGCAGCCAAGAGGGGATTAGCAATCAGCCCCAGCATTTT
>TRBD1|TRBJ2-2|NA|TRBV29-1
CSVEDRVGTGELFF
TGCAGCGTTGAGGACAGGGTCGGCACCGGGGAGCTGTTTTTT
>NA|TRBJ2-1|few|TRBV6-5
CASSYSIGGYSNEQFF
TGTGCCAGCAGTTACTCGATAGGGGGTTACAGCAATGAGCAGTTCTTC
>TRBD1|TRBJ2-3|once|TRBV10-2
CASRQGTGHVDTQYF
TGCGCCAGCAGGCAAGGGACAGGGCATGTAGATACGCAGTATTTT
>TRBD1|TRBJ2-7|many|TRBV7-9
CASSSGQGAHEQYF
TGTGCCAGCAGCTCGGGACAGGGGGCTCACGAGCAGTACTTC
>NA|TRBJ1-2|many|TRBV5-6
CASSPVGSTSNYGYTF
TGTGCCAGCAGCCCGGTAGGGTCCACGTCTAACTATGGCTACACCTTC
>TRBD2|TRBJ2-5|NA|TRBV7-2
CASSLGTSGNLVETQYF
TGTGCCAGCAGCTTAGGGACTAGCGGGAACTTGGTAGAGACCCAGTACTTC
>NA|TRBJ2-1|many|TRBV7-9
CASSPAAGLSSYNEQFF
TGTGCCAGCAGCCCCGCAGCCGGACTAAGCTCCTACAATGAGCAGTTCTTC
>NA|TRBJ2-7|many|TRBV5-8
CASSLGGREPYEQYF
TGTGCCAGCAGCTTGGGGGGGCGGGAGCCCTACGAGCAGTACTTC
>NA|TRBJ2-5|few|TRBV9
CASSVSGTQETQYF
TGTGCCAGCAGCGTATCCGGGACCCAAGAGACCCAGTACTTC
>TRBD1|TRBJ1-5|NA|TRBV10-2
CASSESTGVGNQPQHF
TGCGCCAGCAGTGAGTCGACAGGGGTCGGCAATCAGCCCCAGCATTTT
>TRBD2|TRBJ2-1|NA|TRBV24-1
CASSELASGVNEQFF
TGTGCCAGCAGTGAGTTGGCTAGCGGGGTCAATGAGCAGTTCTTC
>NA|TRBJ1-2|few|TRBV20-1
CSARDDRTVDYTF
TGCAGTGCTAGAGATGACAGGACCGTCGACTACACCTTC
>NA|TRBJ1-5|NA|TRBV7-3
CASSPRTGQPQHF
TGCGCCAGCAGCCCCCGGACCGGTCAGCCCCAGCATTTT
>NA|TRBJ1-2|many|TRBV27
CASGGRSYGYTF
TGTGCCAGCGGTGGGCGAAGCTATGGCTACACCTTC
>NA|TRBJ2-6|NA|TRBV29-1
CSVAASSSGANVLTF
TGCAGCGTTGCAGCTTCTAGCTCTGGGGCCAACGTCCTGACTTTC
>TRBD1|TRBJ2-7|many|TRBV7-6
CASSLYSDRENDEQYF
TGTGCCAGCAGCTTATATTCGGACAGGGAAAATGACGAGCAGTACTTC
>NA|TRBJ1-1|NA|TRBV7-9
CASSPNRAEAFF
TGTGCCAGCAGCCCGAACAGGGCTGAAGCTTTCTTT
>NA|TRBJ2-6|NA|TRBV25-1
CAMSPEGANVLTF
TGTGCCATGAGTCCGGAGGGGGCCAACGTCCTGACTTTC
>TRBD2|TRBJ2-2|NA|TRBV24-1
CATSDLAGRSGELFF
TGTGCCACCAGTGACCTAGCGGGAAGGTCCGGGGAGCTGTTTTTT
>TRBD2|TRBJ2-7|many|TRBV12-3/TRBV12-4
CASSHTSGGFYEQYF
TGTGCCAGCAGTCACACTAGCGGGGGGTTCTACGAGCAGTACTTC
>NA|TRBJ2-7|few|TRBV20-1
CSARDEGFYEQYF
TGCAGTGCTAGAGATGAGGGGTTCTACGAGCAGTACTTC